The T cell receptor beta chain described here comes from a study of blood T cells in healthy people across ages. About this clonotype: Antigen unknown.

The CDR3 contains 15 residues. V was shortened by 6 bases and J by 7 bases, with 18 bases between the two germline ends. For the second PCR, which ran for about 7 to 12 cycles, a sample-barcoded 5' primer and a J-beta primer mix were used. TCRdb used MiXCR to reprocess the 5' RACE reads, holding one entry per CDR3 protein. The sample yields roughly 680,000 distinct CDR3 sequences, approximately 52% seen once. Study results and caveats: Getting older went along with TCR beta diversity per million T cells dropping roughly linearly.

The clonotype originates from a woman older than 75 in good health. Sequenced: blood. The J gene is TRBJ2-2, the V gene TRBV12-3 or TRBV12-4; D is undetermined. CDR3 residues: CASSLLPKSGGELFF. The CDR3 bases are TGTGCCAGCAGCCTTCTTCCGAAGTCGGGCGGGGAGCTGTTTTTT.